This TCR beta chain derives from a study of shared clonotypes between healthy human individuals. Study-wide results and limits: About 5% was the fraction of naive CD4 clonotypes found shared across a few donors.

The table came from immunoSEQ multiplex PCR; TCRdb's copy has only in-frame clones and leaves some out. The sample lists 950,000 to 1,300,000 clones; about 77% were seen once. As regards this clone: Its specificity is unknown.

The CDR3 sequence is 15 residues long. V was clipped by 1 base and J by 6 bases; unmatched bases: 10. Germline CDR1 is SGHNT and CDR2 is YYREEE (reference sequence). The clonotype comes from a man younger than 30 in good health. The chain has TRBV5-4 and TRBJ2-7; TRBD1 matches 7 bases. Sequenced material: memory CD4+ T cells sorted from blood. Stated subset: CD45RA-negative fraction. The CDR3 sequence is CASSLPGTAGIEQYF. CDR3 coding DNA: TGTGCCAGCAGCTTGCCAGGGACAGCCGGGATCGAGCAGTACTTC.